The clone carrying this T cell receptor (beta chain) was recorded many times. Antigen: not known. It is unclear where the CDR3 begins or ends on the DNA, so no DNA is shown, and the CDR3 is as TCRdb lists it. This sample stems from a study of CD8 T cells in ankylosing spondylitis. Quantitative 5'-RACE with molecular barcodes produced the TCR beta libraries. TCRdb re-called the 5' RACE reads through MiXCR, storing one row per CDR3 protein. The sample has tens of thousands of distinct CDR3 sequences; 6% are singletons. Germline V CDR1 and CDR2: SGHRS, YFSETQ. The CDR3 sequence runs 13 residues, both termini included. Findings and limits, study-wide: Enrichment of disease-linked clones was reportedly significant in matched ankylosing spondylitis synovial fluid. Disease-associated clonotypes exhibited CD8+ identity and were relatively infrequent in peripheral blood.

The chain carries TRBV5-1 and TRBJ2-5. Sequencing was carried out using blood, either unsorted or a sorted T cell fraction (not recorded which). This TCR came from a male donor with ankylosing spondylitis or in good health (not recorded which). CDR3 region: CASSLGFLETQYF.